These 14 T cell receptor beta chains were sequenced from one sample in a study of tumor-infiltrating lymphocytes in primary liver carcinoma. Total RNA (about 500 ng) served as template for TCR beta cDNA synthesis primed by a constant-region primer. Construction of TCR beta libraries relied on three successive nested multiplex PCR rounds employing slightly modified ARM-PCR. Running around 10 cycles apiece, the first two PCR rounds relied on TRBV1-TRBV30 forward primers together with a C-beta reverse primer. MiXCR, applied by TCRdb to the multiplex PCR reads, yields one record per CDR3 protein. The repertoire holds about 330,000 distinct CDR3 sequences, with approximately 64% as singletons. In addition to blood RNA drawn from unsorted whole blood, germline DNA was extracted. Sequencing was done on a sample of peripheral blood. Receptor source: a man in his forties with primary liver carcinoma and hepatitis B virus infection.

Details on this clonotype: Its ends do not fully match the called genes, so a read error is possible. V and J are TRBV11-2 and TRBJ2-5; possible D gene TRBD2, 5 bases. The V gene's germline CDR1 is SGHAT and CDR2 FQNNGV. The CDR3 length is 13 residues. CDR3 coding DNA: TGTGTCAGCAGTTCGGACTTACAAGAAACCCAGTACTTC. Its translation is CVSSSDLQETQYF. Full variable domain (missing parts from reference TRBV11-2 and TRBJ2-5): EAGVAQSPRYKIIEKRQSVAFWCNPISGHATLYWYQQILGQGPKLLIQFQNNGVVDDSQLPKDRFSAERLKGVDSTLKIQPAKLEDSAVYLCVSSSDLQETQYFGPGTRLLVL.

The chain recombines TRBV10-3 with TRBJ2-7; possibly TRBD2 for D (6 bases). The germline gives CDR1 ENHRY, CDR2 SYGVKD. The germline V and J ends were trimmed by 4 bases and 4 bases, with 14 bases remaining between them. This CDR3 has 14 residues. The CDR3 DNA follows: TGTGCCATCAGTGGGTCAGGGACTGCGTACGAGCAGTACTTC. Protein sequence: CAISGSGTAYEQYF.

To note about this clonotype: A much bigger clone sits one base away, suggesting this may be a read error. The CDR3 is CTSNPGWDIQYF. The CDR3 region has the DNA TGTACCAGCAACCCCGGGTGGGACATTCAGTACTTC. The V call is TRBV6-1, the J call TRBJ2-4, with unresolved D. The germline V gene has CDR1 MNHNS and CDR2 SASEGT. The CDR3 is made up of 12 amino acids.

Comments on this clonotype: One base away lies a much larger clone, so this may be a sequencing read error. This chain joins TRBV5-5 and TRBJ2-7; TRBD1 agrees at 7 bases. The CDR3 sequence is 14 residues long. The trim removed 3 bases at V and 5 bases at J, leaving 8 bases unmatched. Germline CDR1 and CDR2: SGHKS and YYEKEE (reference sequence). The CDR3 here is CASSSRQGTDEQYF. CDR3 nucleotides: TGTGCCAGCAGCTCGAGACAGGGCACTGACGAGCAGTACTTC. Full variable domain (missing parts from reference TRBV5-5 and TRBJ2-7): DAGVTQSPTHLIKTRGQQVTLRCSPISGHKSVSWYQQVLGQGPQFIFQYYEKEERGRGNFPDRFSARQFPNYSSELNVNALLLGDSALYLCASSSRQGTDEQYFGPGTRLTVT.

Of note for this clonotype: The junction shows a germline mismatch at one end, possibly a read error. CDR3 nucleotide sequence: TGTTCCAGCAGCCTTATGGACAGTCTCTCTGGAAACATCATATATTTT. Translated: CSSSLMDSLSGNIIYF. The rearrangement joins TRBV11-2 to TRBJ1-3; D possibly corresponds to TRBD1 (6 bases). The CDR3 runs to 16 residues. Germline assignment: CDR1 SGHAT and CDR2 FQNNGV.

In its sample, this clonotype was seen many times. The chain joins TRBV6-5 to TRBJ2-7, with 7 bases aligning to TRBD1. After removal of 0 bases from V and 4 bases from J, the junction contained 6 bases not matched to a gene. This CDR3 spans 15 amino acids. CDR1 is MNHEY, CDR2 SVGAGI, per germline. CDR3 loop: CASSYSDRVGYEQYF. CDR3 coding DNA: TGTGCCAGCAGTTACTCCGACAGGGTGGGGTACGAGCAGTACTTC.

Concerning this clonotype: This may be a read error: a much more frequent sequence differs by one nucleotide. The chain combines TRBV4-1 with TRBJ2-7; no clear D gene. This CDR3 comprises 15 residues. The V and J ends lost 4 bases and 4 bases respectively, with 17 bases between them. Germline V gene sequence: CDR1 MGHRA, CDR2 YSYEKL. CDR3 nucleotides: TGCGCCAGCAGCCGCTCGCCTGGGTCCGAGTACGAGCAGTACTTC. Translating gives CASSRSPGSEYEQYF.

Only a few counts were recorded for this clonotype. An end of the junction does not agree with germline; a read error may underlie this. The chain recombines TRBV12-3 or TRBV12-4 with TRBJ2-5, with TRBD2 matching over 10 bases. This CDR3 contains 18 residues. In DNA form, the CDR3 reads TGTGCTAGCAGTTTAAGATTGAGCGGGAGGGCCGACCAAGAGACCCGGTACTTC. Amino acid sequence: CASSLRLSGRADQETRYF.

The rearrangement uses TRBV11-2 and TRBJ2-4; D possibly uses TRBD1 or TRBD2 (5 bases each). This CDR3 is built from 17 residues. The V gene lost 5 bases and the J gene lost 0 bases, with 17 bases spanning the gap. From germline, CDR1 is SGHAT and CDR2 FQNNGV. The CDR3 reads CASSRDLGILAKNIQYF. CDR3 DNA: TGTGCCAGCAGCCGGGACCTTGGTATACTAGCCAAAAACATTCAGTACTTC.

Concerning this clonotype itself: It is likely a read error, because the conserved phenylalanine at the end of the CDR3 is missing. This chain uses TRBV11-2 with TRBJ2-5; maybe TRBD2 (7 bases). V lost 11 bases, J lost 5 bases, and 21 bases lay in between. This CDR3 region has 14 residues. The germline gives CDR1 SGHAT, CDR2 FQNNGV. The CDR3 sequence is CASKGVGGPETQYL. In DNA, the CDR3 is TGTGCCTCTAAGGGGGTGGGAGGGCCGGAGACCCAGTACTTA.

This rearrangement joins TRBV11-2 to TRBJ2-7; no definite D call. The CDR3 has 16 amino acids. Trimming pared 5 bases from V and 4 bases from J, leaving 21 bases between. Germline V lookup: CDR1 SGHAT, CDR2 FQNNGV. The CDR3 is CASSPYRADLSYEQYF. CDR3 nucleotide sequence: TGTGCCAGCAGCCCGTATAGGGCCGACCTCTCGTACGAGCAGTACTTC.

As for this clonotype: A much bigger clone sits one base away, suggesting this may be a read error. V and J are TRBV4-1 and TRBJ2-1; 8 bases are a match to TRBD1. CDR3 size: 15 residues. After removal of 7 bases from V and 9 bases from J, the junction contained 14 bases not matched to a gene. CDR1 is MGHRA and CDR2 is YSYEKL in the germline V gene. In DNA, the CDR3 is TGCGCCAGCACCCACACGACAGGGGAGAGGTTTGAGCAGTTCTTC. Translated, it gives CASTHTTGERFEQFF.

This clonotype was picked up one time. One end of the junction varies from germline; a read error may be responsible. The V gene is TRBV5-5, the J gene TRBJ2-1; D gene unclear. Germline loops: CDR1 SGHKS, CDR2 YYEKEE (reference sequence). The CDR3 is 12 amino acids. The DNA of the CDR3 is TGTGCCGGCAGCCTACTCGCCAATGAGCAGTTCTTC. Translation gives CAGSLLANEQFF.

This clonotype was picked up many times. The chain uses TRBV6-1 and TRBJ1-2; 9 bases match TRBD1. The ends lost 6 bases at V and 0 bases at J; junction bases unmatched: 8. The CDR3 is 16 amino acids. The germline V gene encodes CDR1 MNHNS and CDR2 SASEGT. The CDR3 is CASRSGTGRPNYGYTF. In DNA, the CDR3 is TGTGCCAGCAGGAGTGGGACAGGGCGACCTAACTATGGCTACACCTTC.